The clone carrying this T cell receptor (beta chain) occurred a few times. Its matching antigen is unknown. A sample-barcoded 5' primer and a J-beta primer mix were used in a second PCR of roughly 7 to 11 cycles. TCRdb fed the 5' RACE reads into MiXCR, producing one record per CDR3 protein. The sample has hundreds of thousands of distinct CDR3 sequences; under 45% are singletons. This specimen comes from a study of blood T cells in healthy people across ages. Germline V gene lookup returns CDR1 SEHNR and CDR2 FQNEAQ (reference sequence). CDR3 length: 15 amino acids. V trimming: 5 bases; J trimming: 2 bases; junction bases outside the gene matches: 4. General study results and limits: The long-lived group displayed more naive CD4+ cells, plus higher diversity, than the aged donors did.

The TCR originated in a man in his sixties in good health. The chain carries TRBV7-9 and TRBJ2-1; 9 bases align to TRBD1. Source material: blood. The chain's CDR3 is CASSETGGPYNEQFF. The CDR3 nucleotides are TGTGCCAGCAGCGAAACAGGGGGCCCCTACAATGAGCAGTTCTTC.